This T cell receptor beta chain came from a study of tumor and adjacent non-tumor tissue in lung cancer (dated by TCRdb to 2016 to 2019). Regarding the study in general: The cohort included around eleven adenocarcinoma, a couple of squamous cell carcinoma and 1 small cell lung cancer patients. Among the 15 or so patients, ages ranged from about 31 to 85 years, approximately ten were men and 5 were women, and disease was TNM stage I to III. Sequencing generated a total of about 130,000,000 productive TCRbeta reads, averaging roughly 4.3 million reads per sample. Using bulk TCRbeta repertoires from some 16 lung cancer patients, the study set lung tumor tissue side by side with matched distant non-tumor lung tissue. For each patient, one tumor sample and one normal lung sample were taken, giving thirty paired specimens that underwent TCRbeta CDR3 sequencing.

CDR1 is given as LGHNA and CDR2 as YNFKEQ, both from the germline V gene. The CDR3 contains 18 residues, cysteine and phenylalanine counted. The only DNA kept is the CDR3, 54 bases in frame from the first base. A remark on this clonotype: No cognate antigen has been identified for it. The junction shows a germline mismatch at one end, possibly a read error.

RNA was extracted from bulk unsorted tissue and checked for quality with a NanoDrop ND-1000 and an Agilent 2100. All donors had newly diagnosed lung cancer, had not received prior chemotherapy, and were admitted for thoracic surgery in China between August and November 2014. Anyone who had undergone radiotherapy or chemotherapy before, or who had another cancer at the same time, was left out of the study. Surgical tissue pieces of 1-2 cm3 were preserved in RNAlater solution and stored at -80 °C until use. Library preparation was by multiplex PCR. Instrument on record: Illumina HiSeq 2500. TCRbeta libraries were constructed through three rounds of nested PCR with primers (Table S4) according to protocols adapted from ARM-PCR. PCR products of 200-500 bp were gel-excised and purified with the QIAquick gel extraction kit before sequencing. Regarding the original processing steps: Trimmomatic was used to clean the reads, FLASH merged the cleaned reads into complete CDR3 sequences, and MiTCR assigned the sequences to V(D)J germline segments. VDJtools was used to compute clonal diversity as the inverse Simpson's index. In-frame sequences without a premature stop codon were defined as productive reads. Clones were called with MiXCR by TCRdb after fastp trimmed the public reads at Q25, and only in-frame beta chains were retained. All rows with the same CDR3 protein become a single entry with the most common DNA and genes. TCRdb, not the original authors, processed these V and J calls. The sample has 130,000 or so distinct CDR3 sequences on record, 66% of them singletons. The ten most abundant clones make up roughly 13% of the sample.

Overall study results and their limits: Younger patients had significantly higher TCR diversity, and higher tumor TCR diversity was associated with shorter overall and disease-free survival. Neither the sequencing platform nor unique molecular identifiers are named or mentioned anywhere in the methods. In normal lung, the top 100 clones accounted for a significantly larger cumulative share of the repertoire than in tumor tissue. With only roughly 14 patients in the cohort, the authors noted that larger samples and more detailed clinical data are needed. Tumor tissue showed significantly greater TCR diversity (inverse Simpson) than normal lung tissue (approximately 430 vs 150, P = 0.0075, Mann-Whitney U test). Because peripheral blood was not sequenced, the blood TCRbeta repertoires of the lung cancer patients in the study went unexamined.

The sequence links TRBV4-2 to TRBJ2-2, and 9 junctional nucleotides match TRBD2. The receptor was isolated from a man in his thirties or forties with non-small cell lung cancer. Source material: lung tumor tissue. The nucleotide sequence is given as TGTGCCAGCGGCCCTGGGGAGCTAGCGGGGTCGAACACCGGGGAGCTGTTTTTC. It specifies CASGPGELAGSNTGELFF.